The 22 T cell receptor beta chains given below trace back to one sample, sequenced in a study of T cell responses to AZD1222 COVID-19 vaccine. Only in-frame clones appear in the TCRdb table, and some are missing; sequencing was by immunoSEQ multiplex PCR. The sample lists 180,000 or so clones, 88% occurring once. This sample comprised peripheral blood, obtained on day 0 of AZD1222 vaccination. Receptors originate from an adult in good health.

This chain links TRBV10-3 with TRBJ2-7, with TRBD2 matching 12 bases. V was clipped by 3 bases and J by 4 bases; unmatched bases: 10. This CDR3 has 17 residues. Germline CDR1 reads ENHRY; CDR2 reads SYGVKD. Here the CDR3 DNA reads TGTGCCATCAGTGACTACACTAGCGGGGGGAGGTTTTACGAGCAGTACTTC. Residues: CAISDYTSGGRFYEQYF.

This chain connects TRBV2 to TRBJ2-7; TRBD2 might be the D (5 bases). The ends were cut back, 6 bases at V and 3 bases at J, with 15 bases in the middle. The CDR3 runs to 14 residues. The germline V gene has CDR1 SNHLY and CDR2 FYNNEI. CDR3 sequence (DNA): TGTGCCAGCAGACGGGCCAGCGGAGTCTACGAGCAGTACTTC. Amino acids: CASRRASGVYEQYF.

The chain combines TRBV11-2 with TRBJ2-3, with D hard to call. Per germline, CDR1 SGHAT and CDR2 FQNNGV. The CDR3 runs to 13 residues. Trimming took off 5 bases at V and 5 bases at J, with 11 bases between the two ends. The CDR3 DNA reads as TGTGCCAGCAGCCCCCCCGGCGGAGATACGCAGTATTTT. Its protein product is CASSPPGGDTQYF.

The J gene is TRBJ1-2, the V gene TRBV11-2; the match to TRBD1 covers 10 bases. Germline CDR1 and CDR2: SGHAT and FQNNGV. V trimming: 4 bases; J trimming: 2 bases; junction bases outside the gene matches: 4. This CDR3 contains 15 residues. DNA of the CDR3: TGTGCCAGCAGCTCCCGGGACAGGGGCAACTATGGCTACACCTTC. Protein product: CASSSRDRGNYGYTF.

CDR3: CASSPPVAVSATQYF. In nucleotides, the CDR3 is TGTGCCAGCTCACCTCCCGTAGCGGTCTCTGCTACGCAGTATTTT. J is TRBJ2-3 and V is TRBV18; tentative D call: TRBD2 (6 bases). CDR3 length: 15 residues. V was trimmed by 3 bases and J by 8 bases, leaving 18 bases between them. Germline loops: CDR1 KGHSH, CDR2 LQKENI.

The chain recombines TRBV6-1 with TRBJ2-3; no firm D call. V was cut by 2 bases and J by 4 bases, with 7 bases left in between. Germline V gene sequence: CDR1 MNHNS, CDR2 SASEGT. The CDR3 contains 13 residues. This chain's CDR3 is CASSERISDTQYF. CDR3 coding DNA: TGTGCCAGCAGTGAAAGGATTTCAGATACGCAGTATTTT.

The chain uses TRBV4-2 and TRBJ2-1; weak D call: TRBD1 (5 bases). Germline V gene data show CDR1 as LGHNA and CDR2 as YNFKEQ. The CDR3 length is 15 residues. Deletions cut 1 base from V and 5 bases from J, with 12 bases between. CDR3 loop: CASSQAQERDNEQFF. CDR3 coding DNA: TGTGCCAGCAGCCAAGCACAGGAAAGGGACAATGAGCAGTTCTTC.

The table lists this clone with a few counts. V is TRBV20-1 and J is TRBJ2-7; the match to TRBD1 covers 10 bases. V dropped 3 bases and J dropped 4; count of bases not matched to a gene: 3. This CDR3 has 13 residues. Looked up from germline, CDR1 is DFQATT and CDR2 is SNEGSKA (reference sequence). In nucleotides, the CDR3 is TGCAGTGCTAGTCGGGACAGGGGATACGAGCAGTACTTC. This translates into CSASRDRGYEQYF.

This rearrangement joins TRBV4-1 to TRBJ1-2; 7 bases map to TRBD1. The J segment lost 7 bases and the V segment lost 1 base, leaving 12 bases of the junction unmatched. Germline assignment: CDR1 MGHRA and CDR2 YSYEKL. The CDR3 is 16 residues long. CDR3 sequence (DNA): TGCGCCAGCAGCCAAGTAGCGACAGGGAGGACTTCTGGCTACACCTTC. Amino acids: CASSQVATGRTSGYTF.

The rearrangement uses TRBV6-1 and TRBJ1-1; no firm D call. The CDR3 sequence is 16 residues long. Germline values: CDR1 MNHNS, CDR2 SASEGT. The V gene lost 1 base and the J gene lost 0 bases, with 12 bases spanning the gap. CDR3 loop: CASSEGGGTLNTEAFF. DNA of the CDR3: TGTGCCAGCAGTGAAGGAGGAGGCACGCTGAACACTGAAGCTTTCTTT.

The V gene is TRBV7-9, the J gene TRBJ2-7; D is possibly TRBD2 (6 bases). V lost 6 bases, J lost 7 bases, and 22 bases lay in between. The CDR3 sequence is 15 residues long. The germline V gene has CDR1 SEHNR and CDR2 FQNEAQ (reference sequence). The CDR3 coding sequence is TGTGCCAGCAGATCTAGCAATGGGACTGACGAAGAGCAGTACTTC. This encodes CASRSSNGTDEEQYF.

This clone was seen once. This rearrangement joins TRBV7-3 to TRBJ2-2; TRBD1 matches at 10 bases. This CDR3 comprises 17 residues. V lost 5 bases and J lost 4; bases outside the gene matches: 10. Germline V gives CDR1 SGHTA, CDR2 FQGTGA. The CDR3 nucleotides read TGTGCCAGCAGCCCATACCCCCGGACAGGGGGCACCGGGGAGCTGTTTTTT. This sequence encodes CASSPYPRTGGTGELFF.

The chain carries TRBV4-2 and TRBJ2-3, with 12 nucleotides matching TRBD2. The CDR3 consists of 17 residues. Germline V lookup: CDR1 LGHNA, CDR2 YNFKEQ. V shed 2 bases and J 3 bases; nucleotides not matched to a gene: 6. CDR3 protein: CASSQQTSGGGTDTQYF. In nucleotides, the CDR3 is TGTGCCAGCAGCCAACAGACTAGCGGGGGAGGTACAGATACGCAGTATTTT.

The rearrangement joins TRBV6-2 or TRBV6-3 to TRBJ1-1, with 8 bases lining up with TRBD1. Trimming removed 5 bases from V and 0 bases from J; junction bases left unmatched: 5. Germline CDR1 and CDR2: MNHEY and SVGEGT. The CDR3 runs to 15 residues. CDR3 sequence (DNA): TGTGCCAGCAGTGCCCAGGGGGCGGTGAACACTGAAGCTTTCTTT. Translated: CASSAQGAVNTEAFF.

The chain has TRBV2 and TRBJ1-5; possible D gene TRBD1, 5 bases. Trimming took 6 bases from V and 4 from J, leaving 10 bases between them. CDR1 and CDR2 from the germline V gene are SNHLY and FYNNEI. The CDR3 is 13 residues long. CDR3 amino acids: CASRGELNQPQHF. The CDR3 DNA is TGTGCCAGCAGGGGGGAGCTAAATCAGCCCCAGCATTTT. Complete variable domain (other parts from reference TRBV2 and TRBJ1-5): EPEVTQTPSHQVTQMGQEVILRCVPISNHLYFYWYRQILGQKVEFLVSFYNNEISEKSEIFDDQFSVERPDGSNFTLKIRSTKLEDSAMYFCASRGELNQPQHFGDGTRLSIL.

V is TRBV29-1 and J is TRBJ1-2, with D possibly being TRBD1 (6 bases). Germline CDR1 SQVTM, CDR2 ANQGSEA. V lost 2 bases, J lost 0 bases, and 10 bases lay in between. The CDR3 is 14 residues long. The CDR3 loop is CSVETGQPNYGYTF. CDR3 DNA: TGCAGCGTTGAAACAGGACAGCCTAACTATGGCTACACCTTC.

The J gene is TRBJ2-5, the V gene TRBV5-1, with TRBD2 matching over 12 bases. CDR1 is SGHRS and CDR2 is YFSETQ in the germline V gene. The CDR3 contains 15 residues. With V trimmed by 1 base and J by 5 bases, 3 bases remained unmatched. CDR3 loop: CASSLPLAGGETQYF. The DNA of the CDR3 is TGCGCCAGCAGCTTGCCCCTAGCGGGGGGGGAGACCCAGTACTTC. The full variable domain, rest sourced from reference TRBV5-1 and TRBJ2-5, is KAGVTQTPRYLIKTRGQQVTLSCSPISGHRSVSWYQQTPGQGLQFLFEYFSETQRNKGNFPGRFSGRQFSNSRSEMNVSTLELGDSALYLCASSLPLAGGETQYFGPGTRLLVL.

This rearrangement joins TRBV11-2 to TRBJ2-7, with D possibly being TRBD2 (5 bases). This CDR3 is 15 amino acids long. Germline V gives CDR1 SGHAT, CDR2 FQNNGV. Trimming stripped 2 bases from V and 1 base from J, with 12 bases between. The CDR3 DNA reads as TGTGCCAGCAGCTTAAATTCCCTAGCTTCCTACGAGCAGTACTTC. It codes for CASSLNSLASYEQYF.

The CDR3 DNA reads TGTGCCACCAGCAGAGGGGGGAACGACAATGAGCAGTTCTTC. Encoded protein: CATSRGGNDNEQFF. J is TRBJ2-1 and V is TRBV15; tentatively, D is TRBD1 or TRBD2 (5 bases each). This CDR3 contains 14 residues. In germline, CDR1 is LNHNV, CDR2 YYDKDF (reference sequence). V was trimmed by 1 base and J by 5 bases, leaving 9 bases between them.

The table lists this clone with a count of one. CDR3 nucleotide sequence: TGTGCCAGCAGTCAGGGGATGAACACTGAAGCTTTCTTT. This gives the protein CASSQGMNTEAFF. The J gene is TRBJ1-1, the V gene TRBV7-3, with a weak D call TRBD1 (6 bases). CDR3 length: 13 amino acids. The V gene lost 6 bases and the J gene lost 0 bases, with 8 bases spanning the gap. The germline V gene encodes CDR1 SGHTA and CDR2 FQGTGA.

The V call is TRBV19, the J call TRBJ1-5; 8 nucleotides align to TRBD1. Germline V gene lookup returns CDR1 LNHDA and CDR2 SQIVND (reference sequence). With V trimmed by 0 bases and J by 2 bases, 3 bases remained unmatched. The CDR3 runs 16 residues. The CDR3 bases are TGTGCCAGTAGTATAGACGGGACAGGAGGCAATCAGCCCCAGCATTTT. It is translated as CASSIDGTGGNQPQHF.

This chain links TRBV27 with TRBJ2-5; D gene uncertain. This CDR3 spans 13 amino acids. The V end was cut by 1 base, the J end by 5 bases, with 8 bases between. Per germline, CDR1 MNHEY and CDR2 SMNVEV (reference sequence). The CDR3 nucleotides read TGTGCCAGCAGTTTATACCCAGGCGAGACCCAGTACTTC. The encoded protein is CASSLYPGETQYF.